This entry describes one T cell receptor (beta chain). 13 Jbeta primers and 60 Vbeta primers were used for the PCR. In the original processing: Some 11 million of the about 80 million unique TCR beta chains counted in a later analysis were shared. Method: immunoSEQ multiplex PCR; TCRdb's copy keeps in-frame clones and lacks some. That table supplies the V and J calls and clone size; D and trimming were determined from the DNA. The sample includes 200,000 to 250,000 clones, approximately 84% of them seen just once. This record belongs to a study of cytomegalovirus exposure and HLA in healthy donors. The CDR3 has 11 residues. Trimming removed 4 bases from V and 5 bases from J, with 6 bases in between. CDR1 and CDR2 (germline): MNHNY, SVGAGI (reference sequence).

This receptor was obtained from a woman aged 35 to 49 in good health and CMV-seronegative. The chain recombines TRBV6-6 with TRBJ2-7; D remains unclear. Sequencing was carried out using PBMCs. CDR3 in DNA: TGTGCCAGCAGTTTCGAGAACGAGCAGTACTTC. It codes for CASSFENEQYF.